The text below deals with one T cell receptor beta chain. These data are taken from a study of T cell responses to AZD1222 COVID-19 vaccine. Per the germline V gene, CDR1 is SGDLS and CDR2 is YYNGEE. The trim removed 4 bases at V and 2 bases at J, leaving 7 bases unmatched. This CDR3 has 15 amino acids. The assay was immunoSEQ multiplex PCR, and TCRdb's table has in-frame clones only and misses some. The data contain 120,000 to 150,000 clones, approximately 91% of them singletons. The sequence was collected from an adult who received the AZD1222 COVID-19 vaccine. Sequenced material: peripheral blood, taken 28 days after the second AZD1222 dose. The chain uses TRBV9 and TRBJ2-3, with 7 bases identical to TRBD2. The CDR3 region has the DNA TGTGCCAGCAGCACGTGGGGGGGATCCACAGATACGCAGTATTTT. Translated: CASSTWGGSTDTQYF.